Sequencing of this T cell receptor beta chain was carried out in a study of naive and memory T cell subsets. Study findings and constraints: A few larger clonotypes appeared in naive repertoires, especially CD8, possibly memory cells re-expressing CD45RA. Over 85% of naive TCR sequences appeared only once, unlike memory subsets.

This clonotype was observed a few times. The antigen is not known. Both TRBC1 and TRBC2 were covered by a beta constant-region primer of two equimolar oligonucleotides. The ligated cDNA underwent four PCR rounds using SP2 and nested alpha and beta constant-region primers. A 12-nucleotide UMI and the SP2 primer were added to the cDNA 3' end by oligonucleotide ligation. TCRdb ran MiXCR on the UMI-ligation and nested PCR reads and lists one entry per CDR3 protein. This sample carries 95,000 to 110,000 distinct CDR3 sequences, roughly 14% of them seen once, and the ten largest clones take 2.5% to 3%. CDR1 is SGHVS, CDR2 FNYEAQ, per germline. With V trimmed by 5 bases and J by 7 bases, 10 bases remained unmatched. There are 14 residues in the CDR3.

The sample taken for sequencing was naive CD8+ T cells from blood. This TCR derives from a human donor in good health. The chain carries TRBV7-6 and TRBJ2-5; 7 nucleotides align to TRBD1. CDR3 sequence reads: CASSGPTGIGTQYF. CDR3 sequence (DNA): TGTGCCAGCAGCGGCCCGACAGGGATCGGGACCCAGTACTTC.